These T cell receptor beta chains were read from a single sample in a study of T cell clones after liver transplantation. The repertoire was sequenced with immunoSEQ multiplex PCR; TCRdb's copy has only in-frame clones and lacks some. Counted here are some 120,000 clones, 75% to 95% occurring once; the ten biggest clones make up roughly 0.83%. Sequenced here: CD4+ T cells from blood, sampled 12 months after liver transplant. These receptor sequences come from a human patient who received a liver transplant. These T cells may partly come from the graft donor. Both conserved end residues are part of each CDR3.

v_call cdr3_aa
TRBV13 CASSHKGAGSYEQYF
TRBV7-3 CASSPGDKNEQYF
TRBV19 CASSPRVSIVEKLFF
TRBV2 CASTLGGREYEQYF
TRBV4-1 CASSLRSDISSYEQYF
TRBV2 CASRDSRLSETQYF
TRBV7-3 CASSPPERDTQYF
TRBV14 CASSQDDSGRAYNEQFF
TRBV2 CASSGPAPPSNQPQHF
TRBV21-1 CASSKVGSGQNSNQPQHF
TRBV6-6 CASSAVGRDPDTQYF
TRBV10-1 CARQAARTTEAFF
TRBV2 CASTSGRVHEQYF
TRBV5-1 CASSFAGRDGQGSYNEQFF
TRBV5-1 CASSLGLLQETQYF
TRBV7-6 CASSPRTANTGELFF